This T cell receptor (beta chain) was obtained from a study of blood T cell repertoires in COVID-19. Study in general: COVID-19 samples, acute and convalescent, were from the United States, Italy and Spain. In each case, the material was cDNA or gDNA derived from T cells, B-cell-depleted T cells, or PBMCs.

The CDR3 is 15 amino acids. Unmatched junction bases numbered 4, after V lost 0 bases and J lost 7 bases. Per germline, CDR1 LGHDT and CDR2 YNNKEL (reference sequence). In the original processing: Scientists estimated how many nucleated cells there were by amplifying reference gene primers. Here immunoSEQ multiplex PCR was the method, and the copy in TCRdb shows in-frame clones only, minus some. That table gives V, J and clone size, and the DNA gave D and trimming. The sample includes about 52,000 clones, about four fifths of them seen just once. The chain couples TRBV3-1 (or the pseudogene TRBV3-2) to TRBJ2-1; 9 bases align to TRBD2. Material: peripheral blood. The receptor comes from a man between 65 and 85 years old with active COVID-19. This CDR3 is CASSQDLAGRNEQFF. The CDR3 DNA follows: TGTGCCAGCAGCCAAGATCTAGCGGGGAGAAATGAGCAGTTCTTC.